This is a list of T cell receptor beta chains from one sample in a study of blood T cell repertoires in COVID-19. Generated by immunoSEQ multiplex PCR, the TCRdb table keeps only in-frame clones and is missing some. Of under 75,000 clones in the sample, roughly 80% were seen once. Sequencing was performed on peripheral blood. These receptors all come from a man in his sixties or seventies who had recovered from COVID-19. CDR3s include the opening cysteine and the closing phenylalanine or tryptophan. Each record gives: V gene, D gene, J gene, clone size, CDR3 DNA, CDR3 protein. A D gene is named only where the DNA matches it firmly. The listing skips clone size in some rows; elsewhere it reads once, few, many or a size class.

v_call: TRBV18
d_call: -
j_call: TRBJ2-7
clone_size: -
cdr3_nt: TGTGCCAGCTCACCCGGTAGCCCCTACGAGCAGTACTTC
cdr3_aa: CASSPGSPYEQYF

v_call: TRBV6-2/TRBV6-3
d_call: TRBD1
j_call: TRBJ1-5
clone_size: -
cdr3_nt: TGTGCCAGCAGTTACTCTAGTTCCCGGGACAGGGTCGGCAATCAGCCCCAGCATTTT
cdr3_aa: CASSYSSSRDRVGNQPQHF

v_call: TRBV6-2/TRBV6-3
d_call: TRBD2
j_call: TRBJ2-2
clone_size: -
cdr3_nt: TGTGCCAGCAGTGGGACTAGCGGGAGGCCCGGGGAGCTGTTTTTT
cdr3_aa: CASSGTSGRPGELFF

v_call: TRBV3-1/TRBV3-2
d_call: TRBD1
j_call: TRBJ1-2
clone_size: few
cdr3_nt: TGTGCCAGCAGCCACGGGACAGGGGGGTCATATGGCTACACCTTC
cdr3_aa: CASSHGTGGSYGYTF

v_call: TRBV5-4
d_call: TRBD2
j_call: TRBJ2-3
clone_size: -
cdr3_nt: TGTGCCAGCAGCTTGGAGGCTAGCGGGCGCACAGATACGCAGTATTTT
cdr3_aa: CASSLEASGRTDTQYF

v_call: TRBV30
d_call: TRBD1
j_call: TRBJ1-1
clone_size: -
cdr3_nt: TGTGCCTGGACCACTTCGAGGACAGGGAACACTGAAGCTTTCTTT
cdr3_aa: CAWTTSRTGNTEAFF

v_call: TRBV3-1/TRBV3-2
d_call: TRBD1
j_call: TRBJ1-2
clone_size: -
cdr3_nt: TGTGCCAGCAGCCTGGACAGGCCCTACGGCTACACCTTC
cdr3_aa: CASSLDRPYGYTF

v_call: TRBV6-2/TRBV6-3
d_call: -
j_call: TRBJ2-5
clone_size: once
cdr3_nt: TGTGCCAGCAGCTCCACCGAGGGGACCCAGTACTTC
cdr3_aa: CASSSTEGTQYF

v_call: TRBV10-3
d_call: -
j_call: TRBJ2-1
clone_size: once
cdr3_nt: TGTGCCATCAGTGATGGGGCGCGGGGTGAGCAGTTCTTC
cdr3_aa: CAISDGARGEQFF

v_call: TRBV5-6
d_call: TRBD1
j_call: TRBJ2-4
clone_size: -
cdr3_nt: TGTGCCAGCAGCCCCTGGACAGGGTTCATTCAGTACTTC
cdr3_aa: CASSPWTGFIQYF

v_call: TRBV12-5
d_call: TRBD1
j_call: TRBJ1-5
clone_size: -
cdr3_nt: TGTGCTAGTGGTTTGCCCGGGACAGGGTATCAGCCCCAGCATTTT
cdr3_aa: CASGLPGTGYQPQHF

v_call: TRBV9
d_call: -
j_call: TRBJ1-2
clone_size: -
cdr3_nt: TGTGCCAGCAGCGTAGTAGCCCAGTCGAGGGGCTACACCTTC
cdr3_aa: CASSVVAQSRGYTF

v_call: TRBV6-1
d_call: TRBD1
j_call: TRBJ2-4
clone_size: once
cdr3_nt: TGTGCCAGCAGTGAAGGGACAGGGGTCCTCGGAAACATTCAGTACTTC
cdr3_aa: CASSEGTGVLGNIQYF

v_call: TRBV4-1
d_call: -
j_call: TRBJ2-6
clone_size: -
cdr3_nt: TGCGCCAGCAGCCTACGTTCGCCCCAGGCTGGCTCTGGGGCCAACGTCCTGACTTTC
cdr3_aa: CASSLRSPQAGSGANVLTF

v_call: TRBV2
d_call: -
j_call: TRBJ1-3
clone_size: -
cdr3_nt: TGTGCCAGCGGACGGGGCTCTGGAAACACCATATATTTT
cdr3_aa: CASGRGSGNTIYF

v_call: TRBV5-6
d_call: -
j_call: TRBJ2-7
clone_size: -
cdr3_nt: TGTGCCAGCAGCTTTTCACAGGTCCACGAGCAGTACTTC
cdr3_aa: CASSFSQVHEQYF

v_call: TRBV19
d_call: -
j_call: TRBJ1-5
clone_size: few
cdr3_nt: TGTGCCAGTAGTCCTCAGGGAAATCAGCCCCAGCATTTT
cdr3_aa: CASSPQGNQPQHF

v_call: TRBV11-2
d_call: TRBD2
j_call: TRBJ2-5
clone_size: -
cdr3_nt: TGTGCCAGCAGCCTAACCCATGGGCGGGGGGGCCAAAAGACCCAGTACTTC
cdr3_aa: CASSLTHGRGGQKTQYF

v_call: TRBV9
d_call: -
j_call: TRBJ2-2
clone_size: -
cdr3_nt: TGTGCCAGCAGCGTACTTGGAGGGGAAGACGGGGAGCTGTTTTTT
cdr3_aa: CASSVLGGEDGELFF

v_call: TRBV21-1
d_call: -
j_call: TRBJ1-1
clone_size: few
cdr3_nt: TGTGCCAGCAACTTACAGGGCACTGAAGCTTTCTTT
cdr3_aa: CASNLQGTEAFF

v_call: TRBV9
d_call: TRBD1
j_call: TRBJ2-5
clone_size: -
cdr3_nt: TGTGCCAGCAGCGTAGAGGACAGGGTGGAAGAGACCCAGTACTTC
cdr3_aa: CASSVEDRVEETQYF

v_call: TRBV4-1
d_call: -
j_call: TRBJ1-2
clone_size: -
cdr3_nt: TGCGCCAGCAGCCAGGACCCGGGGTCGGTGGTGTGGTACACCTTC
cdr3_aa: CASSQDPGSVVWYTF

v_call: TRBV4-1
d_call: TRBD1
j_call: TRBJ1-1
clone_size: -
cdr3_nt: TGCGCCAGCAGCCACCAGGACAGGGTTGAAGCTTTCTTT
cdr3_aa: CASSHQDRVEAFF

v_call: TRBV28
d_call: -
j_call: TRBJ1-1
clone_size: -
cdr3_nt: TGTGCCAGCAGCTCTCGCCTCCAGGCTTTCTTT
cdr3_aa: CASSSRLQAFF

v_call: TRBV30
d_call: TRBD2
j_call: TRBJ2-1
clone_size: once
cdr3_nt: TGTGCCTGGAGGCCGATAGCGGGACAAGGGTACAATGAGCAGTTCTTC
cdr3_aa: CAWRPIAGQGYNEQFF

v_call: TRBV7-8
d_call: -
j_call: TRBJ1-5
clone_size: once
cdr3_nt: TGTGCCAGCAGCCCTCCGAATCAGCCCCAGCATTTT
cdr3_aa: CASSPPNQPQHF

v_call: TRBV6-2/TRBV6-3
d_call: TRBD1
j_call: TRBJ1-6
clone_size: -
cdr3_nt: TGTGCCAGCAGTTACTCCCAGGGGGCTACCTATAATTCACCCCTCCACTTT
cdr3_aa: CASSYSQGATYNSPLHF

v_call: TRBV5-1
d_call: TRBD1
j_call: TRBJ1-1
clone_size: few
cdr3_nt: TGCGCCAGCAGCACCGCGACAGGGATGTTGAACACTGAAGCTTTCTTT
cdr3_aa: CASSTATGMLNTEAFF

v_call: TRBV2
d_call: -
j_call: TRBJ2-7
clone_size: -
cdr3_nt: TGTGCCAGCAGGAACCCTTTGTCCGGTTCTACCTACGAGCAGTACTTC
cdr3_aa: CASRNPLSGSTYEQYF

v_call: TRBV21-1
d_call: -
j_call: TRBJ2-3
clone_size: once
cdr3_nt: TGTGCCAGCGCCCCCCGTCTCTTACTCACAGATACGCAGTATTTT
cdr3_aa: CASAPRLLLTDTQYF

v_call: TRBV20-1
d_call: TRBD2
j_call: TRBJ2-3
clone_size: -
cdr3_nt: TGCAGTGCTAGTCAACCCGGGGGGGGGCGGAGCACAGATACGCAGTATTTT
cdr3_aa: CSASQPGGGRSTDTQYF

v_call: TRBV6-5
d_call: TRBD1
j_call: TRBJ2-7
clone_size: -
cdr3_nt: TGTGCCAGCAGTTACTCGGCCGGGACAGGGGTGGACGAGCAGTACTTC
cdr3_aa: CASSYSAGTGVDEQYF

v_call: TRBV5-4
d_call: -
j_call: TRBJ1-2
clone_size: -
cdr3_nt: TGTGCCAGCAGCCCCCCCTCGGGAGGCTATGGCTACACCTTC
cdr3_aa: CASSPPSGGYGYTF

v_call: TRBV11-2
d_call: TRBD2
j_call: TRBJ2-7
clone_size: few
cdr3_nt: TGTGCCAGCAGCTTAGACCCTAGCGGCTCCTACGAGCAGTACTTC
cdr3_aa: CASSLDPSGSYEQYF

v_call: TRBV24-1
d_call: TRBD1
j_call: TRBJ2-5
clone_size: -
cdr3_nt: TGTGCCACCAGTGATTTGCCTCGACAGGGAAGGGCGGCGGAGACCCAGTACTTC
cdr3_aa: CATSDLPRQGRAAETQYF

v_call: TRBV5-6
d_call: -
j_call: TRBJ1-4
clone_size: -
cdr3_nt: TGTGCCAGCAGCCCGGACGGGAGGTTTAATGAAAAACTGTTTTTT
cdr3_aa: CASSPDGRFNEKLFF

v_call: TRBV6-5
d_call: TRBD2
j_call: TRBJ2-7
clone_size: -
cdr3_nt: TGTGCCAGCTCTGAGGGGAGGGCCTACGAGCAGTACTTC
cdr3_aa: CASSEGRAYEQYF

v_call: TRBV9
d_call: -
j_call: TRBJ2-1
clone_size: -
cdr3_nt: TGTGCCAGCAGCGTAAGATGGGAGTACAATGAGCAGTTCTTC
cdr3_aa: CASSVRWEYNEQFF